Sequencing of this T cell receptor beta chain was carried out in a study of blood T cells in healthy people across ages. Study-level points and caveats: In these data, TCR beta diversity tracked strongly with naive T cell percentage. Among long-lived donors, naive CD4+ cells were more numerous and diversity higher than in aged donors. TCR beta diversity per million T cells fell roughly linearly with age.

A J-beta primer mix and a sample-barcoded 5' primer were used in a second PCR of about 7 to 11 cycles. TCRdb ran MiXCR on the 5' RACE reads and lists one entry per CDR3 protein. The sample holds about 1.4 million distinct CDR3 sequences, approximately 59% seen once. About this clonotype itself: Its cognate antigen is unknown.

This clonotype was obtained from a young man in good health. The sequenced sample was blood.

CDR3 residues: CASTPSSGTENGYTF. The CDR3 DNA is TGCGCCAGCACACCTTCCTCCGGGACAGAGAATGGCTACACCTTC. The chain couples TRBV5-1 to TRBJ1-2, with 7 bases that match TRBD1. Looked up from germline, CDR1 is SGHRS and CDR2 is YFSETQ. The CDR3 is 15 residues long. After removal of 6 bases from V and 6 bases from J, the junction contained 14 bases not matched to a gene.